Listed below are T cell receptor beta chains from one sample, sequenced in a study of blood T cell repertoires in COVID-19. Profiling relied on immunoSEQ multiplex PCR, and the TCRdb table lists in-frame clones only, not all of them. The sample has fewer than 150,000 clones, roughly 70% seen once; the top ten hold about 0.84%. The sequenced material came from peripheral blood. The receptors were sampled from a human donor with acute or convalescent COVID-19. The donor label of this sample is uncertain. The CDR3 runs from the conserved cysteine through the conserved F or W. The order of the fields is D gene, clone size, J gene, V gene, CDR3 protein, CDR3 DNA. D genes are given only for firm matches. Only some rows state a clone size, as once, few, many or a class for expanded clones.

D: -
size: -
J: TRBJ1-2
V: TRBV19
CDR3: CASSIVRGTNYGYTF
DNA: TGTGCCAGTAGTATCGTTAGGGGTACCAACTATGGCTACACCTTC

D: TRBD1
size: once
J: TRBJ1-6
V: TRBV5-6
CDR3: CASSLDRGNYNSPLHF
DNA: TGTGCCAGCAGCTTGGACAGGGGAAATTATAATTCACCCCTCCACTTT

D: TRBD1
size: -
J: TRBJ2-6
V: TRBV10-3
CDR3: CAISATGTGVGANVLTF
DNA: TGTGCCATCAGTGCCACCGGGACAGGGGTCGGGGCCAACGTCCTGACTTTC

D: -
size: -
J: TRBJ1-2
V: TRBV5-6
CDR3: CASSLASRGATRYTF
DNA: TGTGCCAGCAGCTTGGCCTCTCGGGGGGCGACCCGCTACACCTTC

D: -
size: -
J: TRBJ1-4
V: TRBV7-9
CDR3: CASSGHVTNEKLFF
DNA: TGTGCCAGCAGCGGACATGTCACTAATGAAAAACTGTTTTTT

D: -
size: once
J: TRBJ2-5
V: TRBV7-9
CDR3: CASSPPGQIKETQYF
DNA: TGTGCCAGCAGCCCCCCTGGACAGATTAAAGAGACCCAGTACTTC

D: -
size: -
J: TRBJ1-1
V: TRBV7-2
CDR3: CASSLRGALGTEAFF
DNA: TGTGCCAGCAGCTTACGGGGGGCGTTAGGTACTGAAGCTTTCTTT

D: -
size: -
J: TRBJ2-2
V: TRBV5-1
CDR3: CASSLALQGSTGELFF
DNA: TGCGCCAGCAGCTTGGCCCTTCAGGGGAGCACCGGGGAGCTGTTTTTT

D: -
size: -
J: TRBJ1-5
V: TRBV14
CDR3: CASSLASNQPQHF
DNA: TGTGCCAGCAGCCTGGCTAGCAATCAGCCCCAGCATTTT

D: -
size: -
J: TRBJ1-3
V: TRBV9
CDR3: CASSVMGDAGNTIYF
DNA: TGTGCCAGCAGCGTAATGGGAGACGCCGGAAACACCATATATTTT

D: TRBD1
size: many
J: TRBJ2-2
V: TRBV5-1
CDR3: CASSLRSGTVNTGELFF
DNA: TGCGCCAGCAGCTTGCGGTCCGGGACAGTGAACACCGGGGAGCTGTTTTTT

D: -
size: -
J: TRBJ1-4
V: TRBV2
CDR3: CASSEGWKGTTNEKLFF
DNA: TGTGCCAGCAGTGAAGGTTGGAAGGGGACAACTAATGAAAAACTGTTTTTT

D: -
size: -
J: TRBJ1-1
V: TRBV24-1
CDR3: CATSDWGEEAFF
DNA: TGTGCCACCAGTGATTGGGGCGAGGAAGCTTTCTTT

D: -
size: -
J: TRBJ1-5
V: TRBV9
CDR3: CASSVGAHEPQHF
DNA: TGTGCCAGCAGCGTAGGGGCCCACGAGCCCCAGCATTTT

D: TRBD1
size: -
J: TRBJ2-2
V: TRBV29-1
CDR3: CSVEGTGVDTGELFF
DNA: TGCAGCGTTGAAGGGACAGGGGTGGACACCGGGGAGCTGTTTTTT

D: -
size: -
J: TRBJ2-5
V: TRBV5-5
CDR3: CASRVTVQATQYF
DNA: TGTGCCAGCAGAGTGACAGTCCAGGCGACCCAGTACTTC

D: TRBD1
size: -
J: TRBJ1-6
V: TRBV4-2
CDR3: CASSYSPTGTGNSPLHF
DNA: TGTGCCAGCAGCTATTCTCCTACCGGGACAGGGAATTCACCCCTCCACTTT

D: TRBD1
size: -
J: TRBJ2-6
V: TRBV28
CDR3: CASSSLRDRVSGANVLTF
DNA: TGTGCCAGCAGTTCGCTCCGGGACAGGGTCTCTGGGGCCAACGTCCTGACTTTC

D: -
size: -
J: TRBJ2-5
V: TRBV15
CDR3: CATSRPVQTQYF
DNA: TGTGCCACCAGCAGACCGGTACAGACCCAGTACTTC

D: TRBD2
size: -
J: TRBJ2-1
V: TRBV4-2
CDR3: CASSQVSSGVLGNEQFF
DNA: TGTGCCAGCAGCCAAGTATCTAGCGGGGTGCTAGGCAATGAGCAGTTCTTC

D: -
size: few
J: TRBJ1-2
V: TRBV6-5
CDR3: CASSYSVGWMGYTF
DNA: TGTGCCAGCAGTTACTCTGTCGGGTGGATGGGCTACACCTTC

D: TRBD1
size: -
J: TRBJ2-5
V: TRBV3-1/TRBV3-2
CDR3: CASCKGQYQETQYF
DNA: TGTGCCAGTTGCAAGGGACAGTACCAAGAGACCCAGTACTTC

D: TRBD1
size: -
J: TRBJ1-1
V: TRBV24-1
CDR3: CATSPRGRGRLSNTEAFF
DNA: TGTGCCACCAGTCCAAGGGGCAGGGGGAGGTTGTCGAACACTGAAGCTTTCTTT

D: -
size: few
J: TRBJ1-5
V: TRBV7-4
CDR3: CASSRHPSNQPQHF
DNA: TGTGCCAGCAGCCGACACCCCAGCAATCAGCCCCAGCATTTT

D: -
size: -
J: TRBJ1-1
V: TRBV15
CDR3: CATSRDGHLNTEAFF
DNA: TGTGCCACCAGCAGAGACGGACACCTGAACACTGAAGCTTTCTTT

D: -
size: -
J: TRBJ1-6
V: TRBV6-5
CDR3: CASSYSPTGTLHF
DNA: TGTGCCAGCAGTTACAGCCCCACAGGGACCCTCCACTTT

D: TRBD1
size: few
J: TRBJ2-1
V: TRBV27
CDR3: CASSLGDRSRQFF
DNA: TGTGCCAGCTCCTTAGGGGACAGATCACGGCAGTTCTTC

D: TRBD1
size: -
J: TRBJ2-1
V: TRBV7-2
CDR3: CASRNQGANDEQFF
DNA: TGTGCCAGCAGAAACCAGGGGGCGAACGATGAGCAGTTCTTC

D: -
size: few
J: TRBJ2-5
V: TRBV9
CDR3: CASSVAVGGRQETQYF
DNA: TGTGCCAGCAGCGTAGCTGTGGGGGGACGGCAAGAGACCCAGTACTTC

D: -
size: -
J: TRBJ2-1
V: TRBV24-1
CDR3: CATQTSGSSYNEQFF
DNA: TGTGCCACCCAAACTAGTGGGAGCTCCTACAATGAGCAGTTCTTC

D: TRBD2
size: -
J: TRBJ2-7
V: TRBV20-1
CDR3: CSGLALYEQYF
DNA: TGCAGTGGACTAGCCTTATACGAGCAGTACTTC

D: TRBD1
size: -
J: TRBJ1-5
V: TRBV19
CDR3: CASSLSGGGGQPQHF
DNA: TGTGCCAGTAGTCTGTCAGGGGGCGGGGGTCAGCCCCAGCATTTT

D: TRBD2
size: -
J: TRBJ2-3
V: TRBV15
CDR3: CATRPGGPTDTQYF
DNA: TGTGCCACCAGACCGGGGGGGCCCACAGATACGCAGTATTTT

D: -
size: few
J: TRBJ1-5
V: TRBV10-1
CDR3: CARYLEIDQPQHF
DNA: TGCGCCCGCTATTTGGAGATTGATCAGCCCCAGCATTTT

D: TRBD1
size: few
J: TRBJ1-2
V: TRBV3-1/TRBV3-2
CDR3: CASSPRQGYYNYGYTF
DNA: TGTGCCAGCAGCCCTCGACAGGGATATTACAACTATGGCTACACCTTC

D: -
size: -
J: TRBJ1-6
V: TRBV6-6
CDR3: CASSPLAGKNSPLHF
DNA: TGTGCCAGCAGTCCCTTGGCAGGGAAAAATTCACCCCTCCACTTT

D: -
size: -
J: TRBJ1-2
V: TRBV2
CDR3: CANGRAANYGYTF
DNA: TGTGCCAACGGCAGGGCGGCTAACTATGGCTACACCTTC

D: -
size: -
J: TRBJ1-2
V: TRBV3-1/TRBV3-2
CDR3: CASSQRGTYGYTF
DNA: TGTGCCAGCAGCCAAAGGGGTACCTATGGCTACACCTTC

D: -
size: -
J: TRBJ1-2
V: TRBV27
CDR3: CASSLGRGDGYTF
DNA: TGTGCCAGCAGTTTGGGGAGGGGAGATGGCTACACCTTC

D: TRBD1
size: -
J: TRBJ1-1
V: TRBV12-3/TRBV12-4
CDR3: CASSLDRAREAFF
DNA: TGTGCCAGCAGCCTCGACAGGGCGAGGGAAGCTTTCTTT

D: -
size: few
J: TRBJ1-6
V: TRBV19
CDR3: CASSIAPLMPLHF
DNA: TGTGCCAGTAGTATAGCACCACTTATGCCCCTCCACTTT

D: TRBD2
size: -
J: TRBJ2-3
V: TRBV18
CDR3: CASSPPSGGANTQYF
DNA: TGTGCCAGCTCCCCTCCTAGCGGGGGGGCTAATACGCAGTATTTT

D: TRBD1
size: -
J: TRBJ1-5
V: TRBV19
CDR3: CASSIIDRGRNQPQHF
DNA: TGTGCCAGTAGTATCATCGACAGGGGCAGAAATCAGCCCCAGCATTTT

D: -
size: -
J: TRBJ1-1
V: TRBV2
CDR3: CASAGLFLNTEAFF
DNA: TGTGCCAGCGCTGGCCTTTTCTTGAACACTGAAGCTTTCTTT

D: TRBD2
size: -
J: TRBJ2-1
V: TRBV7-9
CDR3: CASSLGAGSGGEQFF
DNA: TGTGCCAGCAGCTTAGGAGCGGGGTCCGGCGGTGAGCAGTTCTTC

D: TRBD2
size: -
J: TRBJ2-5
V: TRBV4-2
CDR3: CASSQAPGTSGGAGETQYF
DNA: TGTGCCAGCAGCCAAGCTCCCGGGACTAGCGGGGGGGCAGGAGAGACCCAGTACTTC

D: -
size: -
J: TRBJ2-3
V: TRBV7-3
CDR3: CASSPNLPNRHTDTQYF
DNA: TGTGCCAGCAGCCCGAACCTCCCTAACCGCCATACAGATACGCAGTATTTT

D: -
size: -
J: TRBJ1-2
V: TRBV10-3
CDR3: CATKLNTGSYGYTF
DNA: TGTGCCACCAAGCTAAATACAGGGTCTTATGGCTACACCTTC

D: TRBD2
size: -
J: TRBJ2-3
V: TRBV7-8
CDR3: CASGPVAGATTDTQYF
DNA: TGTGCCAGCGGACCGGTAGCGGGGGCGACCACAGATACGCAGTATTTT

D: -
size: -
J: TRBJ1-2
V: TRBV19
CDR3: CASSPKLRANYGYTF
DNA: TGTGCCAGTAGTCCTAAACTGAGAGCTAACTATGGCTACACCTTC

D: -
size: -
J: TRBJ2-3
V: TRBV19
CDR3: CASSSTGFASTDTQYF
DNA: TGTGCCAGTAGTTCAACAGGGTTTGCCAGCACAGATACGCAGTATTTT